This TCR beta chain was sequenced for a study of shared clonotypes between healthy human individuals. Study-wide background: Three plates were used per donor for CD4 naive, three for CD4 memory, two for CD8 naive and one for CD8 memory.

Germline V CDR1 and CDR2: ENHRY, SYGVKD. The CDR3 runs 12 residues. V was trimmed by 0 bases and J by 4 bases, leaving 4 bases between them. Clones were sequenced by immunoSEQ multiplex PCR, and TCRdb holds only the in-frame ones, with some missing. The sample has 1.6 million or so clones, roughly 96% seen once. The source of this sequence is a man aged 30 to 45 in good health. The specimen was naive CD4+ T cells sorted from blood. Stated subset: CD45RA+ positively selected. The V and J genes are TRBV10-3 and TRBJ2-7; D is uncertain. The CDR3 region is CAISESDYEQYF. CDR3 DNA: TGTGCCATCAGTGAGTCAGATTACGAGCAGTACTTC.